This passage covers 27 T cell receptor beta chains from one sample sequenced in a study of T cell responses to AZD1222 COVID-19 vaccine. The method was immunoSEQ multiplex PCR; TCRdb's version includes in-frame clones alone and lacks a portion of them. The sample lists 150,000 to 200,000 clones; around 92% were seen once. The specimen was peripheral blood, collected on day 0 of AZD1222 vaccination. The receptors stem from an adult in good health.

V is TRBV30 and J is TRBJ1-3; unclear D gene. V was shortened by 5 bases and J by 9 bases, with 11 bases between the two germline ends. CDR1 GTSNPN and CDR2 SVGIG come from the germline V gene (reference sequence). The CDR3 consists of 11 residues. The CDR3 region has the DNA TGTGCCTGGGGTGGAGGTGGCACCATATATTTT. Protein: CAWGGGGTIYF.

The CDR3 coding sequence is TGTGCCAGCAGCCAAACTAGCGGGAGTAGTGAGCAGTTCTTC. It yields the protein CASSQTSGSSEQFF. The V call is TRBV4-2, the J call TRBJ2-1; 11 nucleotides agree with TRBD2. CDR1 and CDR2 from the germline V gene are LGHNA and YNFKEQ. This CDR3 contains 14 residues. J was trimmed by 9 bases and V by 2 bases; bases with no gene match: 3.

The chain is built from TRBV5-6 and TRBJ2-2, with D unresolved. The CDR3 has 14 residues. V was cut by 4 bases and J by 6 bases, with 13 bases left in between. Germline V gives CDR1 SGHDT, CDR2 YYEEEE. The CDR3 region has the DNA TGTGCCAGCAGCCCTGAGCACGTCTCCGGGGAGCTGTTTTTT. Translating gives CASSPEHVSGELFF. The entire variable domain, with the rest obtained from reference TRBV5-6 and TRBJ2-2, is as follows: DAGVTQSPTHLIKTRGQQVTLRCSPKSGHDTVSWYQQALGQGPQFIFQYYEEEERQRGNFPDRFSGHQFPNYSSELNVNALLLGDSALYLCASSPEHVSGELFFGEGSRLTVL.

CDR3 bases: TGTGCCAGCAGCTTAGAATACGATTCACCCCTCCACTTT. Amino acid sequence: CASSLEYDSPLHF. V and J are TRBV7-2 and TRBJ1-6; D unresolved. CDR1 SGHTA and CDR2 FQGNSA come from the germline V gene. V was pared by 1 base and J by 8 bases, with 6 bases between. This CDR3 comprises 13 residues.

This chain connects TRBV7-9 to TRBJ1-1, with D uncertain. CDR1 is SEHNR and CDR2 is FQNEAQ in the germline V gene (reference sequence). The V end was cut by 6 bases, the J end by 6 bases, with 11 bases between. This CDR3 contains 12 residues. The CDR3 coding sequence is TGTGCCAGCAGTCTCGACACTCCTGAAGCTTTCTTT. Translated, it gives CASSLDTPEAFF.

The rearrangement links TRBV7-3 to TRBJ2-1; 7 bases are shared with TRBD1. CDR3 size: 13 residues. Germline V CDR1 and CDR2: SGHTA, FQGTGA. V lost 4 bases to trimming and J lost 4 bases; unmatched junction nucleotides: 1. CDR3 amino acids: CASSWDRYNEQFF. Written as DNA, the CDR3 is TGTGCCAGCAGCTGGGACAGATACAATGAGCAGTTCTTC.

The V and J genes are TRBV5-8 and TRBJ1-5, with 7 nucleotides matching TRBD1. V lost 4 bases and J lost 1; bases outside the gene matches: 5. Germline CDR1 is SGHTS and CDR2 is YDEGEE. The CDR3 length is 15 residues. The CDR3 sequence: CASSPAGGSNQPQHF. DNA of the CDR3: TGTGCCAGCAGCCCTGCAGGGGGGAGCAATCAGCCCCAGCATTTT.

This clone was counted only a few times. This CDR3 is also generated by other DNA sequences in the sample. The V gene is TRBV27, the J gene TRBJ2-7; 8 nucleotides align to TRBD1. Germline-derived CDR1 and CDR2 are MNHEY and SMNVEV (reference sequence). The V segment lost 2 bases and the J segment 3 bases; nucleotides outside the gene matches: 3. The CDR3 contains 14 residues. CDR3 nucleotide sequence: TGTGCCAGCAGTTTACAGGGGGCCAACTACGAGCAGTACTTC. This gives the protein CASSLQGANYEQYF.

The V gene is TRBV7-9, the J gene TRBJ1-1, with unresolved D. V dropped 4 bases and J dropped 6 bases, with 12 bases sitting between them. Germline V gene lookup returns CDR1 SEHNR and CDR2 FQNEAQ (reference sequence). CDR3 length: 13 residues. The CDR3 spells CASSSLGGAEAFF. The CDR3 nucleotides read TGTGCCAGCAGCTCCCTTGGTGGTGCTGAAGCTTTCTTT.

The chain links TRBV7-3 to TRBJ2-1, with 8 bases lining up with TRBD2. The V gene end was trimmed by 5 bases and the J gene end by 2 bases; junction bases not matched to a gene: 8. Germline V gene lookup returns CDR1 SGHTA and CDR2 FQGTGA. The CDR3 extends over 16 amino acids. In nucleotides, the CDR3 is TGTGCCAGCAGCCGTGAGGGGGGACTAGCCTACAATGAGCAGTTCTTC. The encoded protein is CASSREGGLAYNEQFF. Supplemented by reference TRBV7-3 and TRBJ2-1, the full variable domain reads GAGVSQTPSNKVTEKGKYVELRCDPISGHTALYWYRQSLGQGPEFLIYFQGTGAADDSGLPNDRFFAVRPEGSVSTLKIQRTERGDSAVYLCASSREGGLAYNEQFFGPGTRLTVL.

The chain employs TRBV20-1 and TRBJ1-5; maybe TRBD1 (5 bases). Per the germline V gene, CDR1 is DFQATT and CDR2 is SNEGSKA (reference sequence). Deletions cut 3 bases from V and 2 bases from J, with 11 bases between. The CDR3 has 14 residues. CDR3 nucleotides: TGCAGTGCTAGTTTCCAGGGCGGCAATCAGCCCCAGCATTTT. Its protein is CSASFQGGNQPQHF.

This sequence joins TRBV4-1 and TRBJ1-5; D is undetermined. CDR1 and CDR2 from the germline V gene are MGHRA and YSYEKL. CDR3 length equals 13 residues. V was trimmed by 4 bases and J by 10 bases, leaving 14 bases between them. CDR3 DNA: TGCGCCAGCAGCCTCTCGGGCGGCTATCCCCAGCATTTT. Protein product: CASSLSGGYPQHF.

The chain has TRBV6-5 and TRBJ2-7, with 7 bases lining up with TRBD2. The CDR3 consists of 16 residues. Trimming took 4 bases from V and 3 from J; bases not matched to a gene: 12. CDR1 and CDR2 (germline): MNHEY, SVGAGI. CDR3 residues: CASSLTVGGTNYEQYF. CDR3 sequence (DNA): TGTGCCAGCAGTTTGACAGTGGGGGGGACTAACTACGAGCAGTACTTC.

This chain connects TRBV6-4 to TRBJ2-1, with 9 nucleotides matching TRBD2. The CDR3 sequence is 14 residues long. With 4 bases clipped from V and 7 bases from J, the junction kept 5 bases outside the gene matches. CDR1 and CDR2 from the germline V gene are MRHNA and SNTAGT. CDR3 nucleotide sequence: TGTGCCAGCAGTGTGGCGGGAGGGCGGAATGAGCAGTTCTTC. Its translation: CASSVAGGRNEQFF.

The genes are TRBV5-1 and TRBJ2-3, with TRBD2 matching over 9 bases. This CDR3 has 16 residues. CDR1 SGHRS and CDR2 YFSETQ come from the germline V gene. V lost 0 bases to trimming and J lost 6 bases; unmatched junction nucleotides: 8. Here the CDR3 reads CASSLAQSGRMDTQYF. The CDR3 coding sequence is TGCGCCAGCAGCTTGGCTCAGAGCGGGAGGATGGATACGCAGTATTTT.

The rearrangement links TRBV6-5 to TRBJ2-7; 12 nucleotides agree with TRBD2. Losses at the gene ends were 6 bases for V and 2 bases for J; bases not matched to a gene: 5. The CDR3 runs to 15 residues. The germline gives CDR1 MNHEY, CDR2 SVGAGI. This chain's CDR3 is CASSPLAGGPYEQYF. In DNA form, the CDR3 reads TGTGCCAGCAGCCCCCTAGCGGGAGGGCCCTACGAGCAGTACTTC.

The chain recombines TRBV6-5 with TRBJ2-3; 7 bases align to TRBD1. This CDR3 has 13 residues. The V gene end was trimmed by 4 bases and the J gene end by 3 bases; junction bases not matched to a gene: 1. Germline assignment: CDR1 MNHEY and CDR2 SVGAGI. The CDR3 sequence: CASSWDSTDTQYF. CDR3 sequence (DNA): TGTGCCAGCAGTTGGGACAGTACAGATACGCAGTATTTT.

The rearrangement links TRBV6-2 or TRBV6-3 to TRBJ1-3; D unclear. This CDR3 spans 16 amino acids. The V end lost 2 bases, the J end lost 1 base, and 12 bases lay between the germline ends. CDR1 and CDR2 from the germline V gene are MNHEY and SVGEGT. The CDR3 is CASSYNPEKSGNTIYF. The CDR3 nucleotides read TGTGCCAGCAGTTACAATCCGGAAAAATCTGGAAACACCATATATTTT.

The CDR3 sequence is CASSFRAHAVVNTDTQYF. The DNA of the CDR3 is TGCGCCAGCAGCTTTAGGGCCCACGCGGTGGTAAACACAGATACGCAGTATTTT. This chain connects TRBV5-1 to TRBJ2-3; no firm D call. Germline V gene data show CDR1 as SGHRS and CDR2 as YFSETQ. The V end lost 2 bases, the J end lost 2 bases, and 21 bases lay between the germline ends. The CDR3 has 18 residues.

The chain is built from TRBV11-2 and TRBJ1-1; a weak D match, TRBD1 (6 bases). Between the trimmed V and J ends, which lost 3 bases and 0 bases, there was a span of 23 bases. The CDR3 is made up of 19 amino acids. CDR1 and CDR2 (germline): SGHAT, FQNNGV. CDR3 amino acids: CASSFRQEDTLNLNTEAFF. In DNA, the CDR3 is TGTGCCAGCAGCTTCCGACAGGAGGATACTCTAAATCTGAACACTGAAGCTTTCTTT. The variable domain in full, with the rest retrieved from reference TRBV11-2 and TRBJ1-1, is EAGVAQSPRYKIIEKRQSVAFWCNPISGHATLYWYQQILGQGPKLLIQFQNNGVVDDSQLPKDRFSAERLKGVDSTLKIQPAKLEDSAVYLCASSFRQEDTLNLNTEAFFGQGTRLTVV.

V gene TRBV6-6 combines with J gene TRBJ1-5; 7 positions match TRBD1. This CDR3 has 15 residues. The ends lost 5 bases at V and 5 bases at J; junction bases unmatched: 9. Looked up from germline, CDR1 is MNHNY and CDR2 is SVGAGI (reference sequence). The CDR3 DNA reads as TGTGCCAGCAGTGACCGGGACAGATTTCATCAGCCCCAGCATTTT. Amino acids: CASSDRDRFHQPQHF.

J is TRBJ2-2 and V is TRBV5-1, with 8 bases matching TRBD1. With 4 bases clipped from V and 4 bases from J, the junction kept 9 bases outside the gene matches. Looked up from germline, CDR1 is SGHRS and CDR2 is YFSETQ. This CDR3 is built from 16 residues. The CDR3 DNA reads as TGCGCCAGCAGCAAGGGACAGGCGAGCGCCACCGGGGAGCTGTTTTTT. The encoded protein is CASSKGQASATGELFF. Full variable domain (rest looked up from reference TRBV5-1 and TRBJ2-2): KAGVTQTPRYLIKTRGQQVTLSCSPISGHRSVSWYQQTPGQGLQFLFEYFSETQRNKGNFPGRFSGRQFSNSRSEMNVSTLELGDSALYLCASSKGQASATGELFFGEGSRLTVL.

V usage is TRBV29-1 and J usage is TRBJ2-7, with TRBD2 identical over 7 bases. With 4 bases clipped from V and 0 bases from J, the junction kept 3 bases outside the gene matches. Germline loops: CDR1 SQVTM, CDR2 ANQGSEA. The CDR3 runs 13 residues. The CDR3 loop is CSVAGGSSYEQYF. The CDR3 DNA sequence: TGCAGCGTTGCCGGCGGGAGCTCCTACGAGCAGTACTTC.

The CDR3 sequence: CASSLRQGWADTQYF. In DNA form, the CDR3 reads TGTGCCAGCAGCTTACGGCAGGGTTGGGCAGATACGCAGTATTTT. V and J are TRBV7-9 and TRBJ2-3; D might be TRBD1 (5 bases). CDR3 length: 15 amino acids. Trimming pared 2 bases from V and 4 bases from J, leaving 13 bases between. The germline V gene encodes CDR1 SEHNR and CDR2 FQNEAQ (reference sequence). Filled out from reference TRBV7-9 and TRBJ2-3, the complete variable domain reads DTGVSQNPRHKITKRGQNVTFRCDPISEHNRLYWYRQTLGQGPEFLTYFQNEAQLEKSRLLSDRFSAERPKGSFSTLEIQRTEQGDSAMYLCASSLRQGWADTQYFGPGTRLTVL.

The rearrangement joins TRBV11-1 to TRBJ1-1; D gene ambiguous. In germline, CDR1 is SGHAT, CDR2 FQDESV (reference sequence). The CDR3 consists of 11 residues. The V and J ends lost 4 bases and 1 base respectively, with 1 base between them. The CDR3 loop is CASSSNTEAFF. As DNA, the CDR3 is TGTGCCAGCAGCTCGAACACTGAAGCTTTCTTT. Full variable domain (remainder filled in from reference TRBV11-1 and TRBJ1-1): EAEVAQSPRYKITEKSQAVAFWCDPISGHATLYWYRQILGQGPELLVQFQDESVVDDSQLPKDRFSAERLKGVDSTLKIQPAELGDSAMYLCASSSNTEAFFGQGTRLTVV.

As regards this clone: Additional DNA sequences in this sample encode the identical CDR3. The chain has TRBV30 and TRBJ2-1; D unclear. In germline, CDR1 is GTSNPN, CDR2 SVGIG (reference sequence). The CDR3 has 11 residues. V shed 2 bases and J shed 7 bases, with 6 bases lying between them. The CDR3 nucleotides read TGTGCCTGGAGTCTGGGAAATGAGCAGTTCTTC. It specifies CAWSLGNEQFF.

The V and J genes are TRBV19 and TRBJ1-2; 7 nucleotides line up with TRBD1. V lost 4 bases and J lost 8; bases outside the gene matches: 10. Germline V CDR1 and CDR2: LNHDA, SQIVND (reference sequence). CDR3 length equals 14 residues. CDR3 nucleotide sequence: TGTGCCAGTAGTAGAACAGGACAGGTCTCCGGCTACACCTTC. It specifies CASSRTGQVSGYTF.